Below are 30 T cell receptor beta chains sequenced from a single sample in a study of shared clonotypes between healthy human individuals (dated by TCRdb to between 2020 and 2021). To prepare the library, the immunoSEQ multiplex PCR assay was applied. Not all clones reach the TCRdb copy of this immuneACCESS table, which keeps in-frame sequences only. Checked studies attribute under half of the gap to unresolved V genes and leave the rest unexplained. The sample table shows 95,000 to 120,000 clones, and about 71% are seen once. The ten largest clones add up to 24% of the sample. The sample comprised memory CD8+ T cells sorted from blood. This sample's cell subset or site label indicates: CD45RO+ cells pooled with CCR7-negative TemRA cells. The receptors were sampled from a woman aged 25 to 39 in good health.

J is TRBJ1-4 and V is TRBV28; 7 positions match TRBD1. The germline CDR1 and CDR2 sequences are MDHEN and SYDVKM. V dropped 7 bases and J dropped 3; count of bases not matched to a gene: 8. The CDR3 runs to 15 residues. The CDR3 DNA is TGTGCCAGCAATACAAGGGGGCTAGCTAATGAAAAACTGTTTTTT. This gives the protein CASNTRGLANEKLFF.

The genes are TRBV28 and TRBJ2-7; D possibly uses TRBD1 or TRBD2 (5 bases each). Per germline, CDR1 MDHEN and CDR2 SYDVKM. V was cut by 4 bases and J by 5 bases, with 24 bases left in between. The CDR3 consists of 17 residues. The CDR3, as DNA: TGTGCCAGCAGTTCTGGACTGGGGGTCCATAGGTATCACGAGCAGTACTTC. Translation gives CASSSGLGVHRYHEQYF.

A single count supports this clone. V usage is TRBV7-6 and J usage is TRBJ1-2; no clear D. The CDR3 totals 13 residues. V gave up 1 base and J gave up 4 bases, with 7 bases separating them. Germline values: CDR1 SGHVS, CDR2 FNYEAQ. This chain's CDR3 is CASSLVLLYGYTF. The CDR3 DNA reads TGTGCCAGCAGCTTAGTTCTGCTCTATGGCTACACCTTC.

This chain uses TRBV14 with TRBJ2-7; D uncertain. Germline assignment: CDR1 SGHDN and CDR2 FVKESK. Trimming cost V 4 bases and J 6 bases, with 22 bases left between them. The length of the CDR3 is 16 residues. This CDR3 reads CASSRMVTTLVGEQYF. The CDR3 DNA reads as TGTGCCAGCAGCCGAATGGTCACGACCCTGGTAGGCGAGCAGTACTTC.

The chain combines TRBV9 with TRBJ2-3; D possibly uses TRBD1 or TRBD2 (6 bases each). The CDR3 spans 15 residues. Germline CDR1 and CDR2: SGDLS and YYNGEE. V gave up 6 bases and J gave up 3 bases, with 17 bases separating them. The CDR3: CASNYGGAGTDTQYF. Here the CDR3 DNA reads TGTGCCAGCAACTACGGGGGCGCGGGTACAGATACGCAGTATTTT.

This clone was detected only once. This chain uses TRBV30 with TRBJ2-5; D ambiguous. CDR1 and CDR2 (germline): GTSNPN, SVGIG (reference sequence). V lost 0 bases to trimming and J lost 2 bases, with 13 bases between them. The CDR3 is 15 amino acids. Here the CDR3 DNA reads TGTGCCTGGAGTGTGTGGTTACAGCAACAAGAGACCCAGTACTTC. This translates into CAWSVWLQQQETQYF.

With respect to this clone: Other DNA sequences within the sample encode an identical CDR3. This chain joins TRBV28 and TRBJ2-7, with 9 nucleotides matching TRBD1. The germline V gene encodes CDR1 MDHEN and CDR2 SYDVKM. V lost 3 bases to trimming and J lost 4 bases; unmatched junction nucleotides: 7. This CDR3 has 15 amino acids. The CDR3 sequence is CASSLGTGLGYEQYF. The CDR3, as DNA: TGTGCCAGCAGTTTGGGGACAGGGCTAGGGTACGAGCAGTACTTC.

The chain links TRBV6-6 to TRBJ2-7, with 11 bases fitting TRBD2. Germline loops: CDR1 MNHNY, CDR2 SVGAGI (reference sequence). The CDR3 is 14 residues long. V shed 6 bases, J shed 7 bases, and the junction held 8 bases outside the gene matches. CDR3 nucleotides: TGTGCCAGCAGGCCACTAGCGGGAGTTGGGGAGCAGTACTTC. It codes for CASRPLAGVGEQYF.

The rearrangement uses TRBV6-6 and TRBJ2-7; 10 bases are a match to TRBD1. CDR1 and CDR2 from the germline V gene are MNHNY and SVGAGI (reference sequence). V was clipped by 5 bases and J by 6 bases; unmatched bases: 7. There are 14 residues in the CDR3. The CDR3, as DNA: TGTGCCAGCAGTCCCGGGACAGGGGTTGCCGAGCAGTACTTC. This gives the protein CASSPGTGVAEQYF.

This clone is a singleton in its sample. V gene TRBV10-2 combines with J gene TRBJ2-2; the D is unclear. The ends were cut back, 6 bases at V and 4 bases at J, with 3 bases in the middle. The CDR3 sequence is 11 residues long. Germline V gene data show CDR1 as WSHSY and CDR2 as SAAADI. The CDR3 loop is CASRGTGELFF. The DNA of the CDR3 is TGCGCCAGCAGAGGCACCGGGGAGCTGTTTTTT.

This CDR3 reads CASSLGGLGAFF. The CDR3 coding sequence is TGTGCCAGCAGCTTAGGGGGTCTAGGTGCTTTCTTT. The chain recombines TRBV11-2 with TRBJ1-1; D gene ambiguous. Deletions cut 1 base from V and 11 bases from J, with 11 bases between. Germline CDR1 and CDR2: SGHAT and FQNNGV. This CDR3 has 12 amino acids.

V and J are TRBV15 and TRBJ2-7, with 10 bases that match TRBD2. The germline CDR1 and CDR2 sequences are LNHNV and YYDKDF (reference sequence). CDR3 size: 15 residues. Trimming cost V 5 bases and J 4 bases; bases outside gene matches: 8. Written as DNA, the CDR3 is TGTGCCACCAGCCGAACTAGCGGGGAACCTTACGAGCAGTACTTC. Its translation is CATSRTSGEPYEQYF. Filled out from reference TRBV15 and TRBJ2-7, the complete variable domain reads DAMVIQNPRYQVTQFGKPVTLSCSQTLNHNVMYWYQQKSSQAPKLLFHYYDKDFNNEADTPDNFQSRRPNTSFCFLDIRSPGLGDTAMYLCATSRTSGEPYEQYFGPGTRLTVT.

The chain joins TRBV2 to TRBJ1-1, with D unresolved. V lost 1 base to trimming and J lost 1 base, with 7 bases between them. The CDR3 sequence is 14 residues long. From germline, CDR1 is SNHLY and CDR2 FYNNEI. CDR3 residues: CASSEGPANTEAFF. The CDR3, as DNA: TGTGCCAGCAGTGAAGGGCCGGCGAACACTGAAGCTTTCTTT.

This chain connects TRBV7-9 to TRBJ1-5, with 7 bases aligning to TRBD1. The CDR3 loop spans 16 amino acids. Germline CDR1 is SEHNR and CDR2 is FQNEAQ (reference sequence). Unmatched junction bases numbered 8, after V lost 5 bases and J lost 1 base. Here the CDR3 reads CASSDATGTSNQPQHF. DNA of the CDR3: TGTGCCAGCAGCGACGCGACAGGGACGAGCAATCAGCCCCAGCATTTT.

This clone was observed a few times. This sequence joins TRBV16 and TRBJ2-1; the D gene could be TRBD1 or TRBD2 (5 bases each). The germline gives CDR1 KGHSY, CDR2 FQNENV. V lost 3 bases and J 9 bases, leaving 18 bases between the germline ends. The CDR3 is made up of 15 amino acids. The CDR3 here is CASSQEGTGRGEQFF. The CDR3 DNA reads TGTGCCAGCAGCCAGGAAGGGACGGGCCGTGGTGAGCAGTTCTTC.

The chain joins TRBV11-3 to TRBJ2-1; perhaps TRBD1 as D (5 bases). CDR3 length: 13 residues. Germline V gene data show CDR1 as SGHNT and CDR2 as YENEEA. V dropped 1 base and J dropped 5 bases, with 6 bases sitting between them. The CDR3 region is CASSLGTNNEQFF. The CDR3 nucleotides read TGTGCCAGCAGCTTAGGGACAAACAATGAGCAGTTCTTC.

The V gene is TRBV5-1, the J gene TRBJ2-7; 8 positions agree with TRBD1. The CDR3 is made up of 17 amino acids. Germline V gives CDR1 SGHRS, CDR2 YFSETQ. V trimming: 3 bases; J trimming: 1 base; junction bases outside the gene matches: 12. This CDR3 reads CASSYSRDRSVSYEQYF. Here the CDR3 DNA reads TGCGCCAGCAGCTATTCCCGGGACAGGTCAGTATCCTACGAGCAGTACTTC.

The V gene is TRBV28, the J gene TRBJ1-5, with D uncertain. Trimming left V 2 bases short and J 5 bases short, with 7 bases between. This CDR3 region has 13 residues. CDR1 is MDHEN, CDR2 SYDVKM, per germline. As DNA, the CDR3 is TGTGCCAGCAGTTTAATGGGAGATCAGCCCCAGCATTTT. This gives the protein CASSLMGDQPQHF.

This chain uses TRBV27 with TRBJ1-2; 8 positions match TRBD1. CDR1 and CDR2 (germline): MNHEY, SMNVEV (reference sequence). The CDR3 sequence is 14 residues long. Trimming removed 4 bases from V and 3 bases from J; junction bases left unmatched: 4. This chain's CDR3 is CASSSTGADYGYTF. CDR3 nucleotides: TGTGCCAGCAGTTCGACAGGGGCCGACTATGGCTACACCTTC.

The CDR3 here is CASSDTERRSLSQETQYF. The CDR3 nucleotides are TGTGCCAGCAGTGATACGGAGAGGAGGAGTCTTTCTCAAGAGACCCAGTACTTC. The rearrangement uses TRBV25-1 and TRBJ2-5, with D maybe TRBD2 (5 bases). CDR3 size: 18 residues. The germline V gene has CDR1 MGHDK and CDR2 SYGVNS. The V and J ends lost 3 bases and 2 bases respectively, with 22 bases between them.

Only a few counts were recorded for this clone. V usage is TRBV10-3 and J usage is TRBJ1-5; 8 bases agree with TRBD1. V shed 6 bases, J shed 7 bases, and the junction held 5 bases outside the gene matches. This CDR3 region has 13 residues. The V gene's germline CDR1 is ENHRY and CDR2 SYGVKD. The CDR3 DNA reads TGTGCCATCAGGGGACAGGCGGGGCAGCCCCAGCATTTT. Protein: CAIRGQAGQPQHF.

The chain links TRBV5-6 to TRBJ1-3, with no clear D. The tail of the sequence fits TRBJ2-2 better, so the J call may be wrong. This CDR3 has 15 amino acids. Germline V gene data show CDR1 as SGHDT and CDR2 as YYEEEE. Written as DNA, the CDR3 is TGTGCCAGCAGCTTGGAGCCTACGAACACCGGGGAGCTGTTTTTT. Protein product: CASSLEPTNTGELFF.

The CDR3 here is CASSSQGAVGEKLFF. The CDR3 DNA is TGTGCCAGCAGCTCTCAGGGGGCCGTGGGGGAAAAACTGTTTTTT. The chain has TRBV5-4 and TRBJ1-4; 8 bases align to TRBD1. CDR3 length equals 15 residues. From germline, CDR1 is SGHNT and CDR2 YYREEE (reference sequence). The J segment lost 8 bases and the V segment lost 3 bases, leaving 9 bases of the junction unmatched.

The rearrangement joins TRBV2 to TRBJ2-5, with D possibly matching TRBD1 (6 bases). V was pared by 5 bases and J by 1 base, with 17 bases between. Germline V CDR1 and CDR2: SNHLY, FYNNEI. The CDR3 loop spans 16 amino acids. The CDR3 DNA follows: TGTGCCAGCAGTCCCAGGGGTGCCTTATTCCAAGAGACCCAGTACTTC. Residues: CASSPRGALFQETQYF.

The gene calls are TRBV7-9 and TRBJ2-5; D not resolved. Trimming took 4 bases from V and 5 from J, leaving 11 bases between them. The length of the CDR3 is 13 residues. Germline assignment: CDR1 SEHNR and CDR2 FQNEAQ (reference sequence). CDR3 in DNA: TGTGCCAGCAGCTCAAGCTTGCGGGAGACCCAGTACTTC. This encodes CASSSSLRETQYF.

This clone was recorded a few times. The CDR3 DNA reads as TGTGCCAGCAGCCAAGATCCCCCGGGCGGGGGGATCTACGAGCAGTACTTC. Protein product: CASSQDPPGGGIYEQYF. The chain combines TRBV4-2 with TRBJ2-7, with 8 bases that match TRBD2. The V and J ends lost 0 bases and 3 bases, in that order; junction bases with no gene match: 10. Germline-derived CDR1 and CDR2 are LGHNA and YNFKEQ. The CDR3 contains 17 residues.

Details on this clone: A much larger clonotype is one base distant, so this may be a read error. In the same sample, other DNA sequences code for this CDR3. The chain has TRBV6-4 and TRBJ1-1; D not resolved. The CDR3 is 13 amino acids. The V gene's germline CDR1 is MRHNA and CDR2 SNTAGT. The CDR3 protein is CASSDSDNTEAFF. The CDR3 bases are TGTGCCAGCAGCGACTCGGATAACACTGAAGCTTTCTTT.

V and J are TRBV12-5 and TRBJ1-2; maybe TRBD1 (5 bases). Trimming left V 9 bases short and J 6 bases short, with 29 bases between. This CDR3 has 17 amino acids. The V gene's germline CDR1 is LGHNT and CDR2 FRNRAP. CDR3 nucleotides: TGTGCTAGCTCGACCTTAGGGACTCGTAAGGTTGTGGATGGCTACACCTTC. It is translated as CASSTLGTRKVVDGYTF.

The chain uses TRBV4-1 and TRBJ2-7; D is unresolved. The V end was cut by 1 base, the J end by 2 bases, with 12 bases between. Germline CDR1 is MGHRA and CDR2 is YSYEKL. This CDR3 is 15 amino acids long. This CDR3 reads CASSQGIGKAYEQYF. CDR3 bases: TGCGCCAGCAGCCAAGGTATCGGCAAAGCCTACGAGCAGTACTTC.

V and J are TRBV5-1 and TRBJ1-1, with 7 bases lining up with TRBD1. V was clipped by 0 bases and J by 3 bases; unmatched bases: 11. The CDR3 length is 17 residues. Germline V lookup: CDR1 SGHRS, CDR2 YFSETQ. The CDR3 coding sequence is TGCGCCAGCAGCTTGGTTGGAGGGGGACAGCTTCACACTGAAGCTTTCTTT. Amino acid sequence: CASSLVGGGQLHTEAFF.